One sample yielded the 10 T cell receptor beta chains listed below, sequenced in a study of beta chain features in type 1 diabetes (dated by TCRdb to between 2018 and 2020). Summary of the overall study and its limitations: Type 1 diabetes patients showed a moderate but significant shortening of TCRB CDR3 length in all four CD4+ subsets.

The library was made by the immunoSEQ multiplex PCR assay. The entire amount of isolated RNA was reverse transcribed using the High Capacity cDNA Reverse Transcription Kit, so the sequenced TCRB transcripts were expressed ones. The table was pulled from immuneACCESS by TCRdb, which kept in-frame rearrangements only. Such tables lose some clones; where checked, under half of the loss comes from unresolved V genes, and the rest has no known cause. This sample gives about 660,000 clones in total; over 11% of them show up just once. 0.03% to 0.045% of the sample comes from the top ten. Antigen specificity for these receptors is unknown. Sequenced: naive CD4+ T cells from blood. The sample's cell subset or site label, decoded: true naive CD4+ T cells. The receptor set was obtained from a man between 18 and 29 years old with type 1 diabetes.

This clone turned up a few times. The CDR3 spells CASNLNWDNIQYF. CDR3 sequence (DNA): TGTGCCAGCAATCTAAATTGGGACAACATTCAGTACTTC. The V call is TRBV2, the J call TRBJ2-4; the D call may be TRBD1 or TRBD2 (5 bases each). V was shortened by 7 bases and J by 7 bases, with 14 bases between the two germline ends. Germline V CDR1 and CDR2: SNHLY, FYNNEI. This CDR3 spans 13 amino acids. Complete variable domain (other parts from reference TRBV2 and TRBJ2-4): EPEVTQTPSHQVTQMGQEVILRCVPISNHLYFYWYRQILGQKVEFLVSFYNNEISEKSEIFDDQFSVERPDGSNFTLKIRSTKLEDSAMYFCASNLNWDNIQYFGAGTRLSVL.

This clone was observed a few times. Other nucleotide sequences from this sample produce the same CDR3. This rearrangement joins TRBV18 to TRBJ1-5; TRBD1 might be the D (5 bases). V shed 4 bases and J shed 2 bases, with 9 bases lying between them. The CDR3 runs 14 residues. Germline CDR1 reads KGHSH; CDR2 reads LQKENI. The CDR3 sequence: CASSLGEGNQPQHF. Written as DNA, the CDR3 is TGTGCCAGCTCACTAGGGGAGGGCAATCAGCCCCAGCATTTT.

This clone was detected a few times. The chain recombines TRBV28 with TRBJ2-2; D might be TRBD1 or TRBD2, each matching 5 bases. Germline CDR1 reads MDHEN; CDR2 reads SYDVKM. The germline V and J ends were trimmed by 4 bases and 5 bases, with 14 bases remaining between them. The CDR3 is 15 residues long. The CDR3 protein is CASSYRLGRTGELFF. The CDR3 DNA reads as TGTGCCAGCAGTTACAGGCTGGGACGGACCGGGGAGCTGTTTTTT.

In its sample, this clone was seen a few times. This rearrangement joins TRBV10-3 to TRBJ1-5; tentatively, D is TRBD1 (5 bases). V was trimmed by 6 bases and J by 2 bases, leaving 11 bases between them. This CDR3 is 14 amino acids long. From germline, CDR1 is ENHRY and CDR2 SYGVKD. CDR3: CAISRGVGNQPQHF. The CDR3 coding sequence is TGTGCCATCAGCCGGGGGGTTGGCAATCAGCCCCAGCATTTT.

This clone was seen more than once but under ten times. The CDR3 DNA reads TGTGCCAGCAGTTACTCGAGCACGGGAACCTACGAGCAGTACTTC. This sequence encodes CASSYSSTGTYEQYF. This chain links TRBV6-6 with TRBJ2-7, with D possibly matching TRBD2 (5 bases). Trimming cost V 0 bases and J 2 bases, with 11 bases left between them. Germline V gene sequence: CDR1 MNHNY, CDR2 SVGAGI (reference sequence). This CDR3 spans 15 amino acids.

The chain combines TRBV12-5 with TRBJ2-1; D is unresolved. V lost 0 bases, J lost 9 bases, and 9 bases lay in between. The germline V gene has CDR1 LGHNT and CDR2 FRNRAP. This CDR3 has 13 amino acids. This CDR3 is CASGLVAWGEQFF. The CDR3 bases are TGTGCTAGTGGTTTGGTTGCGTGGGGTGAGCAGTTCTTC.

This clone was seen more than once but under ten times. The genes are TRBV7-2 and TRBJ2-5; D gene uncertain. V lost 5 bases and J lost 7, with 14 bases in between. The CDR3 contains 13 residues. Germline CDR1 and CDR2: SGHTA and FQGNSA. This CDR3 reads CASSPSPSGTQYF. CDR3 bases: TGTGCCAGCAGCCCGTCTCCGTCGGGGACCCAGTACTTC.

The CDR3 DNA sequence: TGTGCCAGCAGCCAAGATTGGGCAGATGGGGCCTACGAGCAGTACTTC. Translation: CASSQDWADGAYEQYF. The V call is TRBV4-2, the J call TRBJ2-7; D not resolved. CDR1 is LGHNA, CDR2 YNFKEQ, per germline. The V end lost 0 bases, the J end lost 2 bases, and 14 bases lay between the germline ends. This CDR3 region has 16 residues.

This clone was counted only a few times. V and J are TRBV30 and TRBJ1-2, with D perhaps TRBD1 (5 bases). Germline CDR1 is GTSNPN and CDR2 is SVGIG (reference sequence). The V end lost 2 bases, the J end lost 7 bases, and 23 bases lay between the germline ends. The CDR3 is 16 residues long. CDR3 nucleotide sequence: TGTGCCTGGAGTCCCCTTGGGCAGGATGGGGACTTTGGCTACACCTTC. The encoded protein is CAWSPLGQDGDFGYTF.

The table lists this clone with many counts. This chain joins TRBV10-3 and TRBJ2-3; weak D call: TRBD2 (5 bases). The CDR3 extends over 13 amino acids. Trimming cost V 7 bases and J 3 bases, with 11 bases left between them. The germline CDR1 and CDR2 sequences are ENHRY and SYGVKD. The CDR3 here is CAITPPGTDTQYF. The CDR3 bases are TGTGCCATCACCCCACCGGGGACAGATACGCAGTATTTT.